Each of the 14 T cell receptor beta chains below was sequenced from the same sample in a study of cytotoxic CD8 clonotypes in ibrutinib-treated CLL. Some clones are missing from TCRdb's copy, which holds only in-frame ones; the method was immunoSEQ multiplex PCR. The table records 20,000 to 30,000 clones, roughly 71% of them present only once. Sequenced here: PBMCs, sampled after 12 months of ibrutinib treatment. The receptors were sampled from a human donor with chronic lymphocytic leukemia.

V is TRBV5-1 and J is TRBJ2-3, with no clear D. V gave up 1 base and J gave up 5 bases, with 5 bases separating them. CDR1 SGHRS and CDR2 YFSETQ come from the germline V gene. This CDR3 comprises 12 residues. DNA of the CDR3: TGCGCCAGCAGCTTGATCGGAGATACGCAGTATTTT. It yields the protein CASSLIGDTQYF.

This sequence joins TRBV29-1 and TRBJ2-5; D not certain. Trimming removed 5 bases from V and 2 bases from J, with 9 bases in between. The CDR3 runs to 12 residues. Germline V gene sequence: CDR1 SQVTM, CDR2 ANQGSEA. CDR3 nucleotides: TGCAGCGTTTCGTACAGACAAGAGACCCAGTACTTC. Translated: CSVSYRQETQYF. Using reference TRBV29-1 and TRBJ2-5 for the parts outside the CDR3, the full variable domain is SAVISQKPSRDICQRGTSLTIQCQVDSQVTMMFWYRQQPGQSLTLIATANQGSEATYESGFVIDKFPISRPNLTFSTLTVSNMSPEDSSIYLCSVSYRQETQYFGPGTRLLVL.

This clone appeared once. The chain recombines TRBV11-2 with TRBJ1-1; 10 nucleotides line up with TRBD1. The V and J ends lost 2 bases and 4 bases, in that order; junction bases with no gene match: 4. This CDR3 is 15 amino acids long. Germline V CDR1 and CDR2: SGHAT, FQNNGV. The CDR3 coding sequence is TGTGCCAGCAGCTTAATGACAGGGGGCGGCACTGAAGCTTTCTTT. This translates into CASSLMTGGGTEAFF.

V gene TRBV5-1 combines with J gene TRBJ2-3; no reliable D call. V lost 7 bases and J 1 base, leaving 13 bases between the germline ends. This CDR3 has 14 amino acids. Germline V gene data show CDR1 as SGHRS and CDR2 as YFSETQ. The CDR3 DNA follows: TGCGCCAGCTCCCCTTCGGTGGGCACAGATACGCAGTATTTT. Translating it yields CASSPSVGTDTQYF.

Here the CDR3 reads CASRTGKNEQFF. In DNA form, the CDR3 reads TGTGCCAGCCGGACAGGGAAGAATGAGCAGTTCTTC. This chain connects TRBV2 to TRBJ2-1, with 8 bases fitting TRBD1. There are 12 residues in the CDR3. Germline V CDR1 and CDR2: SNHLY, FYNNEI. Trimming removed 8 bases from V and 7 bases from J; junction bases left unmatched: 4. Together with reference TRBV2 and TRBJ2-1, the CDR3 gives the full variable domain: EPEVTQTPSHQVTQMGQEVILRCVPISNHLYFYWYRQILGQKVEFLVSFYNNEISEKSEIFDDQFSVERPDGSNFTLKIRSTKLEDSAMYFCASRTGKNEQFFGPGTRLTVL.

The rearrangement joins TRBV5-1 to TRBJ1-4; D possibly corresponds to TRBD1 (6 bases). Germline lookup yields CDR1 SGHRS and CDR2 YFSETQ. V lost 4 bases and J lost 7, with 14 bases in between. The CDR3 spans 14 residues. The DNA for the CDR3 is TGCGCCAGCAGCGTACAGGGTAGGGGTGAAAAACTGTTTTTT. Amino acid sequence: CASSVQGRGEKLFF.

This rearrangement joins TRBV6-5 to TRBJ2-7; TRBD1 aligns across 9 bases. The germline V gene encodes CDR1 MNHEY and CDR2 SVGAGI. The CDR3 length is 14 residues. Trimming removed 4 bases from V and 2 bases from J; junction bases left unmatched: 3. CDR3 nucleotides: TGTGCCAGCAGTTGGGGACAGGGACCCTACGAGCAGTACTTC. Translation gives CASSWGQGPYEQYF.

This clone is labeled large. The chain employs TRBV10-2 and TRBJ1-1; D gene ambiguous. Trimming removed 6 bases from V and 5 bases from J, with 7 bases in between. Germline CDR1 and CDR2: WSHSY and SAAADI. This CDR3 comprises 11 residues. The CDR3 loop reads CASSLGTEAFF. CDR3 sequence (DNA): TGCGCCAGCAGCCTAGGGACTGAAGCTTTCTTT.

The CDR3 DNA is TGTGCCAGCAGCCCGTCCGGGACAGGGGGGTACAATGAGCAGTTCTTC. It encodes CASSPSGTGGYNEQFF. The chain recombines TRBV9 with TRBJ2-1, with 11 bases identical to TRBD1. After removal of 4 bases from V and 4 bases from J, the junction contained 7 bases not matched to a gene. There are 16 residues in the CDR3. Germline V CDR1 and CDR2: SGDLS, YYNGEE.

The CDR3 sequence: CASSRGGNQPQHF. The CDR3 DNA follows: TGTGCCAGCAGCAGGGGGGGCAATCAGCCCCAGCATTTT. The genes are TRBV7-2 and TRBJ1-5, with D tentatively TRBD1 (6 bases). The CDR3 totals 13 residues. Per the germline V gene, CDR1 is SGHTA and CDR2 is FQGNSA. V was clipped by 5 bases and J by 2 bases, with 7 bases between them. The variable domain in full, completed from reference TRBV7-2 and TRBJ1-5, reads GAGVSQSPSNKVTEKGKDVELRCDPISGHTALYWYRQSLGQGLEFLIYFQGNSAPDKSGLPSDRFSAERTGGSVSTLTIQRTQQEDSAVYLCASSRGGNQPQHFGDGTRLSIL.

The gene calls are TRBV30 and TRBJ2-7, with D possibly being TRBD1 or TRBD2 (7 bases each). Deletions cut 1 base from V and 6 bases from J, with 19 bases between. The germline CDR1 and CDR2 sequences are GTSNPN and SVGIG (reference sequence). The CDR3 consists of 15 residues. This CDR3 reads CAWSAPGGAHTEQYF. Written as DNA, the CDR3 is TGTGCCTGGAGTGCCCCAGGGGGGGCCCACACCGAGCAGTACTTC.

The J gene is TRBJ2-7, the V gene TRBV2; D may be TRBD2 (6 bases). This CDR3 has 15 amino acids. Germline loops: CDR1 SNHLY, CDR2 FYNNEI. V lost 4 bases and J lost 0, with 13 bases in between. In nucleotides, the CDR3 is TGTGCCAGCAGTGTGGGTCGGGGACTCTCCTACGAGCAGTACTTC. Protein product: CASSVGRGLSYEQYF.

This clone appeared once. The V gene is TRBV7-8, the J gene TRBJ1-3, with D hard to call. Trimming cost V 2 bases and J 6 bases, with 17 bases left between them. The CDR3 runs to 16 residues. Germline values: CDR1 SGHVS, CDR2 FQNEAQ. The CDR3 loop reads CASSLSRLKTENTIYF. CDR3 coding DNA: TGTGCCAGCAGCTTATCCCGACTGAAGACTGAAAACACCATATATTTT.

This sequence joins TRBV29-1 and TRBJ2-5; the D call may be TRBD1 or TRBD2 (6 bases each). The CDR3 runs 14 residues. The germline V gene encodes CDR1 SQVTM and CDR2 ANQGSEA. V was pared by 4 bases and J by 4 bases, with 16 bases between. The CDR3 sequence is CSVALTGLTETQYF. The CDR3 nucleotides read TGCAGCGTTGCACTGACAGGACTAACAGAGACCCAGTACTTC.